This record covers a single T cell receptor beta chain. Produced via immunoSEQ multiplex PCR; TCRdb's table is partial and in-frame only. Here the sample spans 150,000 to 200,000 clones, approximately 85% being singletons. CDR1 is SGHRS and CDR2 is YFSETQ in the germline V gene. This CDR3 is 17 amino acids long. V lost 4 bases to trimming and J lost 2 bases; unmatched junction nucleotides: 8. The data were taken from a study of cytomegalovirus exposure and HLA in healthy donors. The sequence derives from a woman younger than 30 in good health and CMV-seronegative. Source material: PBMCs. The chain joins TRBV5-1 to TRBJ2-5, with 13 bases lining up with TRBD2. The CDR3 loop is CASSRGLAGDKQETQYF. DNA of the CDR3: TGCGCCAGCAGCCGCGGACTAGCGGGGGATAAACAAGAGACCCAGTACTTC. The complete variable domain, with remaining parts taken from reference TRBV5-1 and TRBJ2-5, reads KAGVTQTPRYLIKTRGQQVTLSCSPISGHRSVSWYQQTPGQGLQFLFEYFSETQRNKGNFPGRFSGRQFSNSRSEMNVSTLELGDSALYLCASSRGLAGDKQETQYFGPGTRLLVL.